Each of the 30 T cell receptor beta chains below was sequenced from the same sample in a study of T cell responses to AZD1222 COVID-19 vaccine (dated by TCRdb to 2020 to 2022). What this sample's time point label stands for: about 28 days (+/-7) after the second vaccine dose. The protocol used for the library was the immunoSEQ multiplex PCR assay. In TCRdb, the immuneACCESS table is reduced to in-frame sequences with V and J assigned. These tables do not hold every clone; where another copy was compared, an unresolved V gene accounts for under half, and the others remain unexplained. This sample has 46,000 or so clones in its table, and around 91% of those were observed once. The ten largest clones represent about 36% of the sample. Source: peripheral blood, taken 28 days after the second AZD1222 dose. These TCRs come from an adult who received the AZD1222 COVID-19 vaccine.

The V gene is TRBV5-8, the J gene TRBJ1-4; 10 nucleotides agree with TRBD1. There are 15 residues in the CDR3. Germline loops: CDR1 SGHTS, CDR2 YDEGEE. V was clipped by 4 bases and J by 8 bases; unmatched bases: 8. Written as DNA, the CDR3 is TGTGCCAGCAGCAAGGGACAGGGGAATTACGAAAAACTGTTTTTT. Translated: CASSKGQGNYEKLFF.

For the CDR3, the DNA is TGTGCCAGCAGCTTAGTTCGGGGGTACCATGGCTACACCTTC. This codes for CASSLVRGYHGYTF. This chain links TRBV11-2 with TRBJ1-2; perhaps TRBD1 as D (5 bases). The length of the CDR3 is 14 residues. Germline CDR1 reads SGHAT; CDR2 reads FQNNGV. V shed 1 base and J shed 6 bases, with 12 bases lying between them.

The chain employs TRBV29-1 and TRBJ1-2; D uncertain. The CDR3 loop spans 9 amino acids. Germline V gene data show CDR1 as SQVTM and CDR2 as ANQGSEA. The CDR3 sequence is CSDDHGYTF. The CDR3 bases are TGCAGTGATGACCATGGCTACACCTTC.

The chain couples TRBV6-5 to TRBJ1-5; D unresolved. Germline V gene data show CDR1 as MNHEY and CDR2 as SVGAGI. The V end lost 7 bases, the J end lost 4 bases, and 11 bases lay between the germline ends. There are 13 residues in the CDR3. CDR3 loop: CASNTDKNQPQHF. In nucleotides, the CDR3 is TGTGCCAGCAATACTGACAAGAATCAGCCCCAGCATTTT.

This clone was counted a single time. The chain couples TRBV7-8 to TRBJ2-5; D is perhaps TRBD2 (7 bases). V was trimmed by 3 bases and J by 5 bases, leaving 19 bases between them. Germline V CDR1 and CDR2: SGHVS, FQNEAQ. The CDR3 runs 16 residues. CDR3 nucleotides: TGTGCCAGCAGCTTCCCGGGGGGCAGTATTATGGAGACCCAGTACTTC. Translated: CASSFPGGSIMETQYF.

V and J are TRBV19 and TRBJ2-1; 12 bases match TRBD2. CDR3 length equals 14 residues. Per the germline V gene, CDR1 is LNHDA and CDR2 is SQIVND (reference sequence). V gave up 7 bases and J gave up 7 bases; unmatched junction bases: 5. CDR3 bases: TGTGCCAGTACCCTAGCGGGGGGGCCGAATGAGCAGTTCTTC. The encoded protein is CASTLAGGPNEQFF.

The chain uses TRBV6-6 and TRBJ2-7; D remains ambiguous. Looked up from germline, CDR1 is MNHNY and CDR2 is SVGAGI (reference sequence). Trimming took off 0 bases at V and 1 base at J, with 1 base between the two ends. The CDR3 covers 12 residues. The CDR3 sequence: CASSYSSYEQYF. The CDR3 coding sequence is TGTGCCAGCAGTTACTCTTCCTACGAGCAGTACTTC.

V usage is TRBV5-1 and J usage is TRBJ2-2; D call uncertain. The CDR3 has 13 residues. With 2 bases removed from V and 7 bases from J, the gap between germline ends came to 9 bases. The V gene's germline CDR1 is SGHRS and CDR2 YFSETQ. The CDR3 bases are TGCGCCAGCAGCTTAAGGCGGCTCGGGGAGCTGTTTTTT. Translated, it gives CASSLRRLGELFF. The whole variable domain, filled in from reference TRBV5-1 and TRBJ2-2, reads KAGVTQTPRYLIKTRGQQVTLSCSPISGHRSVSWYQQTPGQGLQFLFEYFSETQRNKGNFPGRFSGRQFSNSRSEMNVSTLELGDSALYLCASSLRRLGELFFGEGSRLTVL.

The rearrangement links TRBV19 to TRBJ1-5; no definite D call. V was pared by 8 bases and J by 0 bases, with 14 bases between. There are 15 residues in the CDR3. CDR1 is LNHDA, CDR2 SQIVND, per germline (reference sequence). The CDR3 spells CASAQVGNSNQPQHF. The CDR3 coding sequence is TGTGCCAGTGCCCAGGTGGGAAATAGCAATCAGCCCCAGCATTTT. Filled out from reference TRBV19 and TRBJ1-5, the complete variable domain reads DGGITQSPKYLFRKEGQNVTLSCEQNLNHDAMYWYRQDPGQGLRLIYYSQIVNDFQKGDIAEGYSVSREKKESFPLTVTSAQKNPTAFYLCASAQVGNSNQPQHFGDGTRLSIL.

The CDR3 loop is CASSTRGNYGYTF. CDR3 bases: TGTGCCAGCAGCACCAGGGGGAACTATGGCTACACCTTC. J is TRBJ1-2 and V is TRBV5-4; 7 nucleotides line up with TRBD1. V lost 4 bases to trimming and J lost 2 bases; unmatched junction nucleotides: 2. CDR1 and CDR2 (germline): SGHNT, YYREEE (reference sequence). The CDR3 is made up of 13 amino acids.

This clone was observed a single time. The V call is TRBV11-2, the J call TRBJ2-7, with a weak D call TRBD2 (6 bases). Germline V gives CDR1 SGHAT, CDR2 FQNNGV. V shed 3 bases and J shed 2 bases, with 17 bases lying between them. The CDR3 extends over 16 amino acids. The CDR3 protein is CASSFGGPRPTYEQYF. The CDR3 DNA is TGTGCCAGCAGCTTCGGGGGACCGAGGCCTACCTACGAGCAGTACTTC.

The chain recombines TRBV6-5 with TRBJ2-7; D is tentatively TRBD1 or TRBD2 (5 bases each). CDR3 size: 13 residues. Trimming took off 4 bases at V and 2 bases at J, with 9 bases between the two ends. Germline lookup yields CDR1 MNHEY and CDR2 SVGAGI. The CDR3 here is CASSSGGPYEQYF. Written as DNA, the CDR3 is TGTGCCAGCAGTTCTGGGGGACCCTACGAGCAGTACTTC.

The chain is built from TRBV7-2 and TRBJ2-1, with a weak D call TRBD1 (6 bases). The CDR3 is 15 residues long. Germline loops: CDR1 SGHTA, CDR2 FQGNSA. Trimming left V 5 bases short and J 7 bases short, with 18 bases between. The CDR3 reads CASSVELTGGNEQFF. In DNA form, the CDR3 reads TGTGCCAGCAGCGTCGAACTGACAGGTGGGAATGAGCAGTTCTTC.

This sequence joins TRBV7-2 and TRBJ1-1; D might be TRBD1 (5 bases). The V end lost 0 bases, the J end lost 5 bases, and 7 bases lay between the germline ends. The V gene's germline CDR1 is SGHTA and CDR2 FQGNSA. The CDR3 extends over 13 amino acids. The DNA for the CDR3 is TGTGCCAGCAGCTTAGCGTGGGGGACTGAAGCTTTCTTT. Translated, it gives CASSLAWGTEAFF.

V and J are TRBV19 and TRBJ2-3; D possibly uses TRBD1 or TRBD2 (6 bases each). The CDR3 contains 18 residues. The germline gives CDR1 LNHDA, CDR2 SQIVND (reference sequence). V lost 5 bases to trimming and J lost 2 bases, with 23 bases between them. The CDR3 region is CASSRLRGAGFITDTQYF. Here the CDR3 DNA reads TGTGCCAGTAGTCGGCTTAGGGGGGCCGGTTTTATCACAGATACGCAGTATTTT.

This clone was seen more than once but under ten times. CDR3 loop: CASSLRFHRGNTEAFF. CDR3 nucleotide sequence: TGTGCCAGCAGCTTACGGTTCCACAGGGGGAACACTGAAGCTTTCTTT. The chain couples TRBV7-8 to TRBJ1-1; 7 bases are shared with TRBD1. The CDR3 is 16 residues long. CDR1 SGHVS and CDR2 FQNEAQ come from the germline V gene. The V gene end was trimmed by 2 bases and the J gene end by 1 base; junction bases not matched to a gene: 7.

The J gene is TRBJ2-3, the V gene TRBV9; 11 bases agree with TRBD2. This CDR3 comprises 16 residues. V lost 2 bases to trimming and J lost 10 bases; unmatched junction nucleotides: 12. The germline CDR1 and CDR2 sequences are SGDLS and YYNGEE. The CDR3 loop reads CASSVTASGGQVAQYF. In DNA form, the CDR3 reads TGTGCCAGCAGCGTTACGGCTAGCGGGGGGCAGGTGGCGCAGTATTTT.

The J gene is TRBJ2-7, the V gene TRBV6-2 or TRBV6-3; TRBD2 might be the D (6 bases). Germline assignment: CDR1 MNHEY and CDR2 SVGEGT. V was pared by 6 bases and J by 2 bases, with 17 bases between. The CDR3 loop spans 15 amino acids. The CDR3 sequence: CASSPRGGSTYEQYF. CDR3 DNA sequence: TGTGCCAGCAGCCCCCGGGGAGGCAGTACCTACGAGCAGTACTTC.

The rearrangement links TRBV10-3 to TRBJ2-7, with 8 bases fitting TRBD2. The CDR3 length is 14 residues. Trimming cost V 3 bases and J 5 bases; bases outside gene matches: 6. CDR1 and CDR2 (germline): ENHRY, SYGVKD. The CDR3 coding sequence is TGTGCCATCAGTGAATTCGGGGGGGCCAACGAGCAGTACTTC. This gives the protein CAISEFGGANEQYF.

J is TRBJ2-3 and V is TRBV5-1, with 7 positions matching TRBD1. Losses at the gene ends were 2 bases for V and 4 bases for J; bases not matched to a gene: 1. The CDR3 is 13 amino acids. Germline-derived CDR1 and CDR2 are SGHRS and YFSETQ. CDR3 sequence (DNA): TGCGCCAGCAGCTTAGACAGGGCAGATACGCAGTATTTT. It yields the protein CASSLDRADTQYF.

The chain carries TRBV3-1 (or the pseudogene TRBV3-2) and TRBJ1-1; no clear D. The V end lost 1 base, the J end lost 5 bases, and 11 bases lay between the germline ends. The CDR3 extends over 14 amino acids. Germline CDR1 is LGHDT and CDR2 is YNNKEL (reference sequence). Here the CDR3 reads CASSQGRYGTEAFF. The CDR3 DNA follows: TGTGCCAGCAGCCAAGGCCGATATGGGACTGAAGCTTTCTTT.

The CDR3 sequence: CASSPPGGGSETQYF. The CDR3 DNA sequence: TGTGCCAGCAGTCCCCCAGGGGGGGGGTCCGAGACCCAGTACTTC. This rearrangement joins TRBV7-9 to TRBJ2-5, with D perhaps being TRBD1 or TRBD2 (7 bases each). Trimming shortened V by 6 bases and J by 5 bases, and 19 bases separated the two germline ends. There are 15 residues in the CDR3. Per germline, CDR1 SEHNR and CDR2 FQNEAQ (reference sequence).

The CDR3: CASSHSGFNEKLFF. The CDR3 bases are TGCGCCAGCAGCCACTCGGGGTTTAATGAAAAACTGTTTTTT. The V call is TRBV5-1, the J call TRBJ1-4, with D unclear. V was shortened by 4 bases and J by 4 bases, with 11 bases between the two germline ends. This CDR3 is 14 amino acids long. Germline CDR1 SGHRS, CDR2 YFSETQ.

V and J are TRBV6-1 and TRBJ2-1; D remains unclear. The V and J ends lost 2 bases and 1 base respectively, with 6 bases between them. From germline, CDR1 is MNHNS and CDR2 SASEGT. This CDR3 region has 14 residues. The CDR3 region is CASSESRSYNEQFF. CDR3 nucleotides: TGTGCCAGCAGTGAAAGTCGGTCCTACAATGAGCAGTTCTTC.

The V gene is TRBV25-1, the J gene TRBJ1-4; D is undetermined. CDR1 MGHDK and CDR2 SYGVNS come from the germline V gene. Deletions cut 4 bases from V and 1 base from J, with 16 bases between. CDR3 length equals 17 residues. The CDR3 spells CASSVADGVGTNEKLFF. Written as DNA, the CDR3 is TGTGCCAGCAGTGTCGCTGATGGCGTGGGAACTAATGAAAAACTGTTTTTT.

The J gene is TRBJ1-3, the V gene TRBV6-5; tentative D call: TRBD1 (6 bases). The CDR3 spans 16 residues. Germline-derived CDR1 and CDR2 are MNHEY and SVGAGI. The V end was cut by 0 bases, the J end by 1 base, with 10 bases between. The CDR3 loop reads CASSYSSRGSGNTIYF. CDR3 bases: TGTGCCAGCAGTTACTCGTCCAGGGGATCTGGAAACACCATATATTTT.

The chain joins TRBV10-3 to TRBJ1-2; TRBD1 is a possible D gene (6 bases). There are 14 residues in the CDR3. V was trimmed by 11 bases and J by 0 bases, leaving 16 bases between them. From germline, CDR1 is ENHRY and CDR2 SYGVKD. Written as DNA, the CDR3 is TGTGCCCCCGAGGAGGGGGTACCTAACTATGGCTACACCTTC. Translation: CAPEEGVPNYGYTF.

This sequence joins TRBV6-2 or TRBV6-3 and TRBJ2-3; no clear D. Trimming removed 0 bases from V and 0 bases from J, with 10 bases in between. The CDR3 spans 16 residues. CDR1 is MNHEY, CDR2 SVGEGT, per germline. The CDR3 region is CASSYSRVTSTDTQYF. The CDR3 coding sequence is TGTGCCAGCAGTTACTCGAGAGTTACTAGCACAGATACGCAGTATTTT.

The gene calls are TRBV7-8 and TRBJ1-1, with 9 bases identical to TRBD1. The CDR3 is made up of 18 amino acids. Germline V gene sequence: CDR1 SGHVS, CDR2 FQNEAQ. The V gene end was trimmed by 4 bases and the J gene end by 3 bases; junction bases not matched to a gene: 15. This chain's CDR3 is CASSYRQGGLLADTEAFF. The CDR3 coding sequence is TGTGCCAGCAGCTACAGACAGGGGGGATTATTGGCGGACACTGAAGCTTTCTTT.

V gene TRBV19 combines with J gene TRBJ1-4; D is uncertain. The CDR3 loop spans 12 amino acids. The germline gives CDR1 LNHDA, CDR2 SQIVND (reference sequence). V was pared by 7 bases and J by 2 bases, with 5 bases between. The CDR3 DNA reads TGTGCCAGTAAACGGACTAATGAAAAACTGTTTTTT. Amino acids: CASKRTNEKLFF.